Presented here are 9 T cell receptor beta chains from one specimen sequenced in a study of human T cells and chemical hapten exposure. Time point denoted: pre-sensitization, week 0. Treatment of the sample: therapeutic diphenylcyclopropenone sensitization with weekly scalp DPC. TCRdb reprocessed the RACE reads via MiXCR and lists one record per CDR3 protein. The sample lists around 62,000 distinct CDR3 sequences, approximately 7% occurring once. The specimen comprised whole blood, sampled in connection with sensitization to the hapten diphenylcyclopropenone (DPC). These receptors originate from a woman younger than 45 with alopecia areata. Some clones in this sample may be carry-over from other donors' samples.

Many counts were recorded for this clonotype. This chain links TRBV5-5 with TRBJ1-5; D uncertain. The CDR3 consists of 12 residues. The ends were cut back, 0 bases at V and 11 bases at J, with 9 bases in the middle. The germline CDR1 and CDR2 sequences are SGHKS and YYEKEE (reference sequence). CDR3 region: CASSLDSTAQHF. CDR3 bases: TGTGCCAGCAGCTTGGACTCGACGGCCCAGCATTTT. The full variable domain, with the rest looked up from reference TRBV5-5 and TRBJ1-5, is DAGVTQSPTHLIKTRGQQVTLRCSPISGHKSVSWYQQVLGQGPQFIFQYYEKEERGRGNFPDRFSARQFPNYSSELNVNALLLGDSALYLCASSLDSTAQHFGDGTRLSIL.

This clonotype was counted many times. CDR3 amino acids: CSARTVNTEAFF. Written as DNA, the CDR3 is TGCAGTGCTCGGACAGTGAACACTGAAGCTTTCTTT. This rearrangement joins TRBV20-1 to TRBJ1-1; maybe TRBD1 (6 bases). From germline, CDR1 is DFQATT and CDR2 SNEGSKA (reference sequence). The CDR3 covers 12 residues. The V gene lost 5 bases and the J gene lost 0 bases, with 7 bases spanning the gap.

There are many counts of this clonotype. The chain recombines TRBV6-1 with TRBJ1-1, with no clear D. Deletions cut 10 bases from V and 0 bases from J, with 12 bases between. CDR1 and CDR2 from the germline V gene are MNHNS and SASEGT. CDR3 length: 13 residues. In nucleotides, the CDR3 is TGTGCCACCCCAGGACGGATGAACACTGAAGCTTTCTTT. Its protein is CATPGRMNTEAFF.

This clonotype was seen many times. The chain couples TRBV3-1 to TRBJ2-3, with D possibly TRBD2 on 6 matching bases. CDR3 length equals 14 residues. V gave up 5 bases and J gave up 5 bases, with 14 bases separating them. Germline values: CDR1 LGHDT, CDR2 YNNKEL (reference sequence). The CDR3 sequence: CASSNPGEIDTQYF. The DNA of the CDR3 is TGTGCCAGCAGCAACCCGGGGGAAATAGATACGCAGTATTTT.

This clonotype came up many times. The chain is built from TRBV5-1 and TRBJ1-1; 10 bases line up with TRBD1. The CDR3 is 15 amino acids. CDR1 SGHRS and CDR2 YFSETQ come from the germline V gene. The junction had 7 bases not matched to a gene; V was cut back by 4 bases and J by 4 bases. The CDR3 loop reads CASSLRQGATTEAFF. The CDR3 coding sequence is TGCGCCAGCAGCCTAAGACAGGGGGCGACCACTGAAGCTTTCTTT.

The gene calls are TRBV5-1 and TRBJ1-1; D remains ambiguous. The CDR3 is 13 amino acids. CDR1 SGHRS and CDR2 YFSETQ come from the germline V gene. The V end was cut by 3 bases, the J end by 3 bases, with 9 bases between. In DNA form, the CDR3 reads TGCGCCAGCAGCTCAATGACCTACACTGAAGCTTTCTTT. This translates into CASSSMTYTEAFF.

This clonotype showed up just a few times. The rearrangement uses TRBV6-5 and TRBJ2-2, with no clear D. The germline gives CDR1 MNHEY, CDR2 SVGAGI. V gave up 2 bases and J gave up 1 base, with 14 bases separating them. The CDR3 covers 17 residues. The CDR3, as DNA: TGTGCCAGCAGTTACCTTGGACCAGGAGAGAACACCGGGGAGCTGTTTTTT. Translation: CASSYLGPGENTGELFF.

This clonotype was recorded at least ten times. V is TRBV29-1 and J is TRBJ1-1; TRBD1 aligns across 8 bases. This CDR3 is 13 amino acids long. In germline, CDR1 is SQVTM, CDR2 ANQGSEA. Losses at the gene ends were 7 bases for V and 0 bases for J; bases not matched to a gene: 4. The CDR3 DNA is TGCAGCGCAAGACAGGGGTTGAACACTGAAGCTTTCTTT. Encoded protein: CSARQGLNTEAFF.

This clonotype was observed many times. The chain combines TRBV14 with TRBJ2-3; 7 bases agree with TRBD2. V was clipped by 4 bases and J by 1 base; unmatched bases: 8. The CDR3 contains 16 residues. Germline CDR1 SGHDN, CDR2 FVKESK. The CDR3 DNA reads TGTGCCAGCAGCCCCAAACTAGCGTGGGGCACAGATACGCAGTATTTT. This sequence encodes CASSPKLAWGTDTQYF.